Listed below are T cell receptor beta chains from one sample, sequenced in a study of blood T cell repertoires in COVID-19. Method: immunoSEQ multiplex PCR; TCRdb's copy keeps in-frame clones and lacks some. The table shows around 300,000 clones, with 86% occurring only once. Sequenced input: peripheral blood. Source of these receptors: a woman in her thirties with active or convalescent COVID-19. Both conserved end residues are part of each CDR3. The D gene is left open where the match is weak. A row's size may be missing; if present it is once, few, many or a size class.

v_gene	abundance	j_gene	d_gene	CDR3aa	CDR3nt
TRBV28	once	TRBJ1-6	TRBD1	CASSRPGQGVGGNSPLHF	TGTGCCAGCAGCCGCCCGGGACAGGGAGTAGGCGGGAATTCACCCCTCCACTTT
TRBV15	.	TRBJ2-7	.	CATSRGRSYEQYF	TGTGCCACCAGCAGAGGCAGGTCCTACGAGCAGTACTTC
TRBV30	.	TRBJ2-7	.	CAWRRGPYEQYF	TGTGCCTGGAGGCGAGGCCCCTACGAGCAGTACTTC
TRBV28	.	TRBJ2-1	.	CASSRPGLGYNEQFF	TGTGCCAGCAGCAGACCGGGACTGGGATACAATGAGCAGTTCTTC
TRBV21-1	.	TRBJ2-1	.	CASSSPPRTSGGGGEQFF	TGTGCCAGCAGCAGCCCTCCGAGAACTAGCGGGGGAGGCGGTGAGCAGTTCTTC
TRBV9	once	TRBJ2-5	TRBD1	CASSVATGGNQETQYF	TGTGCCAGCAGCGTAGCTACAGGGGGTAACCAAGAGACCCAGTACTTC
TRBV7-7	once	TRBJ2-2	.	CASSPRTDGSGELFF	TGTGCTAGCAGCCCTCGGACCGACGGGAGCGGGGAGCTGTTTTTT
TRBV7-8	.	TRBJ1-4	.	CASSLRGTTNEKLFF	TGTGCCAGCAGCTTAAGAGGCACAACTAATGAAAAACTGTTTTTT
TRBV5-6	.	TRBJ2-7	TRBD1	CASSIQGQGDHEQYF	TGTGCCAGCAGCATACAGGGACAGGGGGACCACGAGCAGTACTTC
TRBV7-7	.	TRBJ2-5	.	CASSLVRGQETQYF	TGTGCTAGCAGCTTAGTACGGGGTCAAGAGACCCAGTACTTC
TRBV3-1/TRBV3-2	.	TRBJ2-5	.	CASSPQLQETQYF	TGTGCCAGCAGCCCCCAACTACAAGAGACCCAGTACTTC
TRBV13	.	TRBJ2-3	.	CASSWRGSDTQYF	TGTGCCAGCAGCTGGAGAGGGTCGGATACGCAGTATTTT
TRBV7-9	.	TRBJ1-2	.	CASSLRTDPQLHGYTF	TGTGCCAGCAGCTTGAGGACAGATCCCCAACTGCATGGCTACACCTTC
TRBV7-9	.	TRBJ2-5	TRBD1	CASSLIGDSRGETQYF	TGTGCCAGCAGCTTAATCGGGGACAGCCGTGGGGAGACCCAGTACTTC
TRBV6-5	few	TRBJ1-1	TRBD1	CASSSPGQGNTEAFF	TGTGCCAGCAGTTCCCCGGGACAGGGGAACACTGAAGCTTTCTTT
TRBV20-1	once	TRBJ2-1	.	CSASPHERGLSYNEQFF	TGCAGTGCTAGTCCCCATGAAAGGGGTCTCTCCTACAATGAGCAGTTCTTC
TRBV4-1	.	TRBJ1-2	TRBD1	CASSPYYSGTDFGYTF	TGCGCCAGCAGCCCCTACTACTCCGGGACAGATTTCGGCTACACCTTC
TRBV4-3	.	TRBJ2-3	.	CASSQGVLQDTQYF	TGCGCCAGCAGCCAAGGGGTTTTACAGGATACGCAGTATTTT
TRBV27	.	TRBJ2-7	.	CASSQQGGYEQYF	TGTGCCAGCAGTCAACAGGGGGGGTACGAGCAGTACTTC
TRBV27	.	TRBJ2-3	TRBD2	CASSPQPGLAADTQYF	TGTGCCAGCAGCCCCCAACCGGGACTAGCGGCAGATACGCAGTATTTT
TRBV27	.	TRBJ2-7	TRBD2	CASSLRQRGASYEQYF	TGTGCCAGCAGTTTACGGCAGCGGGGGGCCTCCTACGAGCAGTACTTC
TRBV5-5	few	TRBJ1-3	TRBD1	CASSLRGLVFGNTIYF	TGTGCCAGCAGCCTCAGGGGGCTCGTATTTGGAAACACCATATATTTT
TRBV4-1	.	TRBJ2-7	TRBD1	CASSQVSKTGTYEQYF	TGCGCCAGCAGCCAGGTCTCCAAGACAGGGACCTACGAGCAGTACTTC
TRBV5-4	few	TRBJ1-2	TRBD1	CASSPPGQGYGYTF	TGTGCCAGCAGCCCTCCGGGACAGGGGTATGGCTACACCTTC
TRBV28	.	TRBJ2-5	.	CASSPHTGFPEAQYF	TGTGCCAGCAGTCCCCACACAGGGTTCCCAGAGGCCCAGTACTTC